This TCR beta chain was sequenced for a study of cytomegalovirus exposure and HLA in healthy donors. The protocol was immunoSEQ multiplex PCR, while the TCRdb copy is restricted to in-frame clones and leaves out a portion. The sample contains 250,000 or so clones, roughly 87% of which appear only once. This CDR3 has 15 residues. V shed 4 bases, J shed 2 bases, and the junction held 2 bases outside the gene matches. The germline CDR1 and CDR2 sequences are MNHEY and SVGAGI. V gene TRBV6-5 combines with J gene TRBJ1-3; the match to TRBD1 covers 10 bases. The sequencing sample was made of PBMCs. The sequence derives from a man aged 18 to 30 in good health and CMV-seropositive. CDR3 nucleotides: TGTGCCAGCAGTTCCGGGACAGGGGCTGGAAACACCATATATTTT. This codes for CASSSGTGAGNTIYF.